These T cell receptor beta chains were read from a single sample in a study of cytomegalovirus exposure and HLA in healthy donors. The assay was immunoSEQ multiplex PCR, and TCRdb's table has in-frame clones only and misses some. The sample shows 200,000 to 250,000 clones, 70% to 80% of them seen only once. Specimen: PBMCs. The receptors were sampled from a male donor in good health and CMV-seronegative. Each CDR3 is given with its conserved first and last residue. Each record gives: CDR3 protein, CDR3 DNA, clone size, V gene, D gene, J gene. D genes are given only for firm matches. Only part of the rows carry a size: once, few, many, or a class if the clone is expanded.

CASSVQGGRYTEAFF,TGTGCCAGCAGCGTCCAGGGAGGTAGATACACTGAAGCTTTCTTT,NA,TRBV7-3,NA,TRBJ1-1
CASSSRTGTTEAFF,TGTGCCAGCAGTTCGCGGACAGGGACCACTGAAGCTTTCTTT,few,TRBV2,TRBD1,TRBJ1-1
CASRQGGANSPLHF,TGTGCCAGTCGGCAGGGAGGGGCCAATTCACCCCTCCACTTT,NA,TRBV19,NA,TRBJ1-6
CASSPRLAEETQYF,TGTGCCAGCAGCCCAAGACTAGCGGAAGAGACCCAGTACTTC,NA,TRBV9,TRBD2,TRBJ2-5
CASSLAFGRQGRYEQYF,TGCGCCAGCAGCTTGGCCTTCGGGCGACAGGGAAGATACGAGCAGTACTTC,NA,TRBV5-1,TRBD1,TRBJ2-7
CASSLLAGGTDTQYF,TGTGCCAGCAGCCTACTGGCGGGAGGGACAGATACGCAGTATTTT,NA,TRBV7-3,TRBD2,TRBJ2-3
CASSWGTYTGELFF,TGCGCCAGCAGTTGGGGCACTTACACCGGGGAGCTGTTTTTT,NA,TRBV5-1,NA,TRBJ2-2
CASSFRGSPYNEQFF,TGTGCCAGCAGTTTCAGGGGGTCCCCCTACAATGAGCAGTTCTTC,once,TRBV28,TRBD1,TRBJ2-1
CASSSIGARGGSWGYTF,TGTGCCAGCAGCTCTATAGGAGCGAGAGGGGGCTCTTGGGGCTACACCTTC,few,TRBV7-9,TRBD1,TRBJ1-2
CASSLGTSGYNEQFF,TGTGCCAGCAGCTTGGGGACTAGCGGTTACAATGAGCAGTTCTTC,NA,TRBV13,TRBD2,TRBJ2-1
CASSFGRQETQYF,TGCGCCAGCAGCTTTGGTCGGCAAGAGACCCAGTACTTC,NA,TRBV5-1,NA,TRBJ2-5
CASSLTGANYGYTF,TGTGCCAGCAGTTTGACAGGGGCTAACTATGGCTACACCTTC,NA,TRBV27,TRBD1,TRBJ1-2
CASRMGGTAYEQYF,TGTGCCAGCAGGATGGGGGGGACGGCATACGAGCAGTACTTC,NA,TRBV6-1,TRBD2,TRBJ2-7
CASSVNGAGGWCCEQYF,TGTGCCAGCAGCGTTAATGGGGCGGGAGGGTGGTGTTGTGAGCAGTACTTC,NA,TRBV9,TRBD2,TRBJ2-7
CASSRASGRRDEQFF,TGTGCCAGCAGCCGCGCTAGCGGGAGGCGGGATGAGCAGTTCTTC,NA,TRBV27,TRBD2,TRBJ2-1
CASSFSTGSGGELFF,TGCGCCAGCAGCTTTTCCACCGGGAGCGGCGGGGAGCTGTTTTTT,NA,TRBV5-1,NA,TRBJ2-2
CASSPTENAYEQYF,TGCGCCAGCAGTCCTACAGAGAACGCCTACGAGCAGTACTTC,NA,TRBV23-1,NA,TRBJ2-7
CASSARAGGAFEAGELFF,TGTGCCAGCAGCGCAAGGGCCGGGGGGGCCTTCGAAGCCGGGGAGCTGTTTTTT,NA,TRBV7-9,TRBD2,TRBJ2-2
CASSVARDRGTGANVLTF,TGTGCCAGCAGTGTAGCGAGGGACAGGGGAACTGGGGCCAACGTCCTGACTTTC,NA,TRBV2,TRBD1,TRBJ2-6
CASSEVNRRVLRVEQFF,TGTGCCAGCAGTGAAGTGAATCGCAGGGTACTCCGAGTTGAGCAGTTCTTC,NA,TRBV2,NA,TRBJ2-1
CARISDSYEQYF,TGTGCCAGAATTAGCGACTCCTACGAGCAGTACTTC,NA,TRBV21-1,NA,TRBJ2-7
CASSEITGVDQPQHF,TGTGCCAGCAGTGAAATCACAGGGGTAGATCAGCCCCAGCATTTT,few,TRBV6-1,TRBD1,TRBJ1-5
CASSRDGTGNYEQYF,TGTGCCAGCAGCCGAGACGGGACAGGCAACTACGAGCAGTACTTC,NA,TRBV6-5,TRBD1,TRBJ2-7
CASSAGLTPYEQYF,TGTGCCAGCAGCGCGGGCCTCACCCCTTACGAGCAGTACTTC,NA,TRBV5-6,NA,TRBJ2-7
CASSSGQGYEQYF,TGTGCCAGCAGTTCAGGACAGGGGTACGAGCAGTACTTC,NA,TRBV27,TRBD1,TRBJ2-7
CASSLGGSLGNEQFF,TGTGCCAGCAGCTTGGGCGGGAGTCTTGGGAATGAGCAGTTCTTC,NA,TRBV5-4,TRBD2,TRBJ2-1
CASSPLPSTDTQYF,TGTGCCAGCAGCCCGCTACCTAGCACAGATACGCAGTATTTT,once,TRBV14,NA,TRBJ2-3
CASSIAGAGYEQYF,TGTGCCAGTAGTATAGCTGGGGCTGGCTACGAGCAGTACTTC,few,TRBV19,NA,TRBJ2-7
CASSAGTRGIAGELFF,TGTGCCAGCAGCGCCGGGACTAGAGGAATAGCCGGGGAGCTGTTTTTT,NA,TRBV7-9,TRBD2,TRBJ2-2
CASSLQGAHNQPQHF,TGTGCCAGCAGTTTACAGGGGGCGCATAATCAGCCCCAGCATTTT,NA,TRBV28,TRBD1,TRBJ1-5
CASSLQTSGGNNEQFF,TGCGCCAGCAGCTTGCAAACTAGCGGGGGGAACAATGAGCAGTTCTTC,NA,TRBV5-1,TRBD2,TRBJ2-1
CASSFSQGLYEQYF,TGTGCCAGCAGTTTTTCACAGGGGCTCTACGAGCAGTACTTC,few,TRBV27,TRBD1,TRBJ2-7
CASSPRLAGYEQYF,TGTGCCAGCAGTCCACGACTAGCGGGCTACGAGCAGTACTTC,NA,TRBV6-5,TRBD2,TRBJ2-7
CASSHGGQGGGYTF,TGTGCCAGCAGTCACGGCGGACAGGGCGGAGGCTACACCTTC,NA,TRBV6-5,TRBD1,TRBJ1-2
CASRGTGQESPLHF,TGTGCCAGCAGGGGGACAGGGCAGGAATCACCCCTCCACTTT,NA,TRBV25-1,TRBD1,TRBJ1-6
CASSFGGRGAEAFF,TGTGCCAGCAGTTTCGGGGGGCGCGGCGCTGAAGCTTTCTTT,NA,TRBV27,NA,TRBJ1-1
CAWSAGWTGHSPLHF,TGTGCCTGGAGTGCCGGTTGGACAGGGCATTCACCCCTCCACTTT,NA,TRBV30,TRBD1,TRBJ1-6
CASSATGGHEQYF,TGTGCCAGTAGTGCAACAGGGGGCCACGAGCAGTACTTC,NA,TRBV19,TRBD1,TRBJ2-7
CAISDFPGQPQHF,TGTGCCATCAGTGATTTTCCGGGTCAGCCCCAGCATTTT,NA,TRBV10-3,NA,TRBJ1-5
CASGEYTKETQYF,TGTGCCAGTGGAGAATACACGAAAGAGACCCAGTACTTC,NA,TRBV18,NA,TRBJ2-5
CAWRGGFTGLAGVAGELFF,TGTGCCTGGAGAGGAGGATTCACGGGACTAGCGGGAGTTGCCGGGGAGCTGTTTTTT,NA,TRBV30,TRBD2,TRBJ2-2
CASSIGLAGGETQYF,TGTGCCAGTAGTATAGGGCTAGCGGGAGGAGAGACCCAGTACTTC,NA,TRBV19,TRBD2,TRBJ2-5
CASSVGLAGAETQYF,TGTGCCAGCAGCGTAGGACTAGCGGGAGCGGAGACCCAGTACTTC,NA,TRBV9,TRBD2,TRBJ2-5
CARSFRNEQFF,TGTGCCAGAAGCTTCAGGAATGAGCAGTTCTTC,NA,TRBV5-3,NA,TRBJ2-1
CASSLWGRGYYEQYF,TGTGCCAGCAGTTTATGGGGGCGAGGCTACTACGAGCAGTACTTC,NA,TRBV28,NA,TRBJ2-7
CASSPRGSYGEKLFF,TGTGCCAGCAGCCCCCGGGGTAGTTACGGTGAAAAACTGTTTTTT,once,TRBV9,NA,TRBJ1-4
CASSDRGLGNQPQHF,TGTGCCAGCAGCGACAGGGGGCTAGGCAATCAGCCCCAGCATTTT,once,TRBV27,TRBD1,TRBJ1-5
CASSQVDLVSSYEQYF,TGCGCCAGCAGCCAAGTCGACTTGGTGAGCTCCTACGAGCAGTACTTC,NA,TRBV4-1,NA,TRBJ2-7
CASSLTRELAGRNEQFF,TGTGCCAGCAGTTTAACGAGGGAACTAGCTGGGCGGAATGAGCAGTTCTTC,NA,TRBV28,NA,TRBJ2-1